The next 9 T cell receptor beta chains were all read from a single sample in a study of blood T cell repertoires in COVID-19. Clones were read by immunoSEQ multiplex PCR, and TCRdb kept only the in-frame ones, dropping some. The sample has over 35,000 clones, roughly nine tenths seen once; the top ten hold about a sixth. The sequencing input was peripheral blood. These receptors came from a woman aged 30 to 39 in a cohort sampled during active COVID-19.

The chain recombines TRBV28 with TRBJ1-5, with a possible D match to TRBD1 (6 bases). The CDR3 has 16 amino acids. CDR1 is MDHEN, CDR2 SYDVKM, per germline. The ends were cut back, 6 bases at V and 2 bases at J, with 17 bases in the middle. This CDR3 is CASRVTGLMGNQPQHF. As DNA, the CDR3 is TGTGCCAGCAGAGTGACAGGACTGATGGGCAATCAGCCCCAGCATTTT. Filled out from reference TRBV28 and TRBJ1-5, the complete variable domain reads DVKVTQSSRYLVKRTGEKVFLECVQDMDHENMFWYRQDPGLGLRLIYFSYDVKMKEKGDIPEGYSVSREKKERFSLILESASTNQTSMYLCASRVTGLMGNQPQHFGDGTRLSIL.

This clone has only one observation. The chain employs TRBV5-1 and TRBJ1-2; possibly TRBD1 for D (6 bases). From germline, CDR1 is SGHRS and CDR2 YFSETQ. CDR3 length: 15 residues. V lost 4 bases and J 4 bases, leaving 17 bases between the germline ends. This chain's CDR3 is CASSLGMTGSYGYTF. The CDR3 DNA is TGCGCCAGCAGCCTGGGAATGACAGGTTCCTATGGCTACACCTTC.

The chain joins TRBV5-1 to TRBJ2-2; D possibly corresponds to TRBD1 (5 bases). CDR1 SGHRS and CDR2 YFSETQ come from the germline V gene. The CDR3 totals 14 residues. The V gene lost 2 bases and the J gene lost 6 bases, with 11 bases spanning the gap. In DNA form, the CDR3 reads TGCGCCAGCAGCTTCAGGGAATGGGCCGGGGAGCTGTTTTTT. Protein sequence: CASSFREWAGELFF.

This clone showed up just once. The CDR3 DNA is TGTGCCAGCAGCTTCTGGGACAGCACCTACGAGCAGTACTTC. Translating gives CASSFWDSTYEQYF. The V and J genes are TRBV5-5 and TRBJ2-7; TRBD1 matches at 7 bases. J gave up 2 bases and V 2 bases, and 4 bases lay outside the gene matches. CDR1 SGHKS and CDR2 YYEKEE come from the germline V gene (reference sequence). This CDR3 comprises 14 residues. Filled out from reference TRBV5-5 and TRBJ2-7, the complete variable domain reads DAGVTQSPTHLIKTRGQQVTLRCSPISGHKSVSWYQQVLGQGPQFIFQYYEKEERGRGNFPDRFSARQFPNYSSELNVNALLLGDSALYLCASSFWDSTYEQYFGPGTRLTVT.

V usage is TRBV7-9 and J usage is TRBJ2-3; TRBD2 matches at 11 bases. CDR1 and CDR2 from the germline V gene are SEHNR and FQNEAQ (reference sequence). J lost 7 bases, V lost 5 bases, and 5 bases had no gene match. The CDR3 extends over 14 amino acids. The CDR3 loop reads CASSLTSGRNTQYF. The CDR3, as DNA: TGTGCCAGCAGCCTCACTAGCGGGAGAAATACGCAGTATTTT.

The chain is built from TRBV5-5 and TRBJ1-1; D is possibly TRBD1 (5 bases). The CDR3 runs to 14 residues. CDR1 is SGHKS, CDR2 YYEKEE, per germline (reference sequence). V dropped 7 bases and J dropped 1 base, with 14 bases sitting between them. The CDR3 is CASEFGAKNTEAFF. The CDR3 DNA reads as TGTGCCAGCGAGTTTGGGGCCAAGAACACTGAAGCTTTCTTT.

V gene TRBV2 combines with J gene TRBJ1-1; 8 bases are a match to TRBD1. The germline gives CDR1 SNHLY, CDR2 FYNNEI. The CDR3 spans 16 residues. V lost 8 bases and J lost 0; bases outside the gene matches: 11. The CDR3 region has the DNA TGTGCCAGCGGTATAGGAACAGGGGGATTGAACACTGAAGCTTTCTTT. Encoded protein: CASGIGTGGLNTEAFF.

The chain couples TRBV4-3 to TRBJ2-1; TRBD2 agrees at 12 bases. The CDR3 length is 18 residues. Unmatched junction bases numbered 9, after V lost 0 bases and J lost 6 bases. Germline V gives CDR1 LGHNA, CDR2 YSLEER. CDR3 sequence (DNA): TGCGCCAGCAGCCAAGACTCCCCGGGACTAGCGGGCCTCAATGAGCAGTTCTTC. Encoded protein: CASSQDSPGLAGLNEQFF.

As regards this clone: Different DNA sequences within this sample yield the same CDR3. The CDR3 here is CAWSGQGNQPQHF. CDR3 DNA: TGTGCCTGGAGTGGACAGGGAAATCAGCCCCAGCATTTT. The chain combines TRBV30 with TRBJ1-5; 7 positions match TRBD1. The ends lost 1 base at V and 4 bases at J; junction bases unmatched: 1. The CDR3 covers 13 residues. The germline CDR1 and CDR2 sequences are GTSNPN and SVGIG (reference sequence).